This T cell receptor (beta chain) was captured in a study of blood T cell repertoires in COVID-19. Study as a whole: Acute-phase and convalescent COVID-19 samples originated in the United States, Italy and Spain.

Recovered Cohort 3 donors showed two negative PCRs, clearance, or symptom resolution. A word on this clone: The identical CDR3 is also encoded by other nucleotide sequences in the sample.

In the authors' workflow: Reference gene primer amplification gave nucleated cell count estimates. Profiled with immunoSEQ multiplex PCR; TCRdb holds only in-frame clones, not every one. V, J and clone size derive from that table, while D and trimming were established from the DNA sequence. The sample includes a few hundred thousand clones, about 85% of them seen just once. The germline gives CDR1 KGHSH, CDR2 LQKENI. The V gene lost 3 bases and the J gene lost 4 bases, with 6 bases spanning the gap. The CDR3 totals 12 residues. J is TRBJ2-5 and V is TRBV18; weak D call: TRBD2 (5 bases). The sequence derives from a woman in her twenties or thirties who had recovered from COVID-19. Material: PBMCs or T cells enriched from blood (not recorded which). CDR3 sequence: CASSPAGETQYF. The CDR3 nucleotides are TGTGCCAGCTCACCGGCGGGAGAGACCCAGTACTTC.